Below are 7 T cell receptor beta chains sequenced from a single sample in a study of glioma-infiltrating T cells. Using RNA template, CDR3s of TCR alpha and beta were amplified with iRepertoire arm-PCR. TCRdb re-called the multiplex PCR reads with MiXCR, one entry per CDR3 protein. The sample lists tens of thousands of distinct CDR3 sequences, under 30% occurring once. Sequencing input: glioma tissue, nonneoplastic brain tissue, or PBMCs (not recorded which). The source of these receptors is a human donor with low-grade glioma or glioblastoma, undergoing nonglioma brain surgery, or in good health (not recorded which).

V and J are TRBV7-9 and TRBJ1-5, with D possibly matching TRBD1 (5 bases). In germline, CDR1 is SEHNR, CDR2 FQNEAQ (reference sequence). CDR3 size: 19 residues. V shed 1 base and J shed 0 bases, with 19 bases lying between them. CDR3 nucleotide sequence: TGTGCCAGCAGCTTAGAGGTTGGCAGGGACTTAGATAGCAATCAGCCCCAGCATTTT. This codes for CASSLEVGRDLDSNQPQHF.

The rearrangement joins TRBV20-1 to TRBJ1-2; weak D call: TRBD1 (6 bases). The germline CDR1 and CDR2 sequences are DFQATT and SNEGSKA (reference sequence). The CDR3 length is 14 residues. The ends were cut back, 2 bases at V and 4 bases at J, with 14 bases in the middle. For the CDR3, the DNA is TGCAGTGCTAGATACGGCCAGGGGACCTATGGCTACACCTTC. Translated, it gives CSARYGQGTYGYTF.

This clonotype was observed at least ten times. J is TRBJ2-1 and V is TRBV12-3 or TRBV12-4; D is uncertain. The CDR3 is 14 amino acids. V lost 7 bases and J 5 bases, leaving 15 bases between the germline ends. The CDR3 DNA sequence: TGTGCCAGCAACTTCGGGCTAGGGAACAATGAGCAGTTCTTC. Amino acid sequence: CASNFGLGNNEQFF.

This clonotype was found many times. Written as DNA, the CDR3 is TGTGCCAGCAGATCTCAGGGCAGGGGCACTGAAGCTTTCTTT. Its translation is CASRSQGRGTEAFF. The V gene is TRBV12-3 or TRBV12-4, the J gene TRBJ1-1; weak D call: TRBD1 (6 bases). Trimming took 6 bases from V and 4 from J, leaving 15 bases between them. The CDR3 sequence is 14 residues long.

CDR3 in amino acids: CASRGVNRQGGTDTQYF. Written as DNA, the CDR3 is TGCGCCAGCAGGGGGGTCAATCGACAGGGAGGGACAGATACGCAGTATTTT. The J gene is TRBJ2-3, the V gene TRBV10-2; D is tentatively TRBD1 or TRBD2 (7 bases each). CDR3 length equals 17 residues. Germline-derived CDR1 and CDR2 are WSHSY and SAAADI. Trimming took 6 bases from V and 3 from J, leaving 22 bases between them.

In the case of this clonotype: The junction shows a germline mismatch at one end, possibly a read error. The chain carries TRBV29-1 and TRBJ2-7; D ambiguous. Germline CDR1 reads SQVTM; CDR2 reads ANQGSEA. There are 11 residues in the CDR3. The CDR3 region has the DNA TGCAGGGTTGAAGCCAGACGCGAGCAGTACTTC. It yields the protein CRVEARREQYF.

This clonotype occurred many times. The J gene is TRBJ1-1, the V gene TRBV27; TRBD1 is a possible D gene (5 bases). V was clipped by 5 bases and J by 5 bases, with 12 bases between them. Germline assignment: CDR1 MNHEY and CDR2 SMNVEV (reference sequence). The CDR3 has 13 residues. The CDR3 is CASSDTRGTEAFF. CDR3 nucleotide sequence: TGTGCCAGCAGTGATACCCGGGGGACTGAAGCTTTCTTT.